This T cell receptor (beta chain) emerged from a study of cytomegalovirus exposure and HLA in healthy donors. General observations from the study: The authors considered a cluster of highly shared sequence variants likely to be a sequencing artifact.

The V and J ends lost 1 base and 0 bases respectively, with 3 bases between them. Looked up from germline, CDR1 is LNHDA and CDR2 is SQIVND (reference sequence). This CDR3 has 13 amino acids. With respect to this clone: The antigen remains undetermined.

PCR primers comprised 60 Vbeta and 13 Jbeta primers. Method: immunoSEQ multiplex PCR; TCRdb's copy keeps in-frame clones and lacks some. Of 90,000 to 110,000 clones detected, approximately 80% appear once; the ten largest clones hold roughly 6%. Donors in the study were healthy people who gave bone marrow. Sequencing was performed on PBMCs. This receptor was taken from a male donor in good health and CMV-seronegative. The chain joins TRBV19 to TRBJ1-1; D uncertain. The chain's CDR3 is CASSIAVNTEAFF. DNA for the CDR3: TGTGCCAGTAGTATAGCAGTGAACACTGAAGCTTTCTTT.